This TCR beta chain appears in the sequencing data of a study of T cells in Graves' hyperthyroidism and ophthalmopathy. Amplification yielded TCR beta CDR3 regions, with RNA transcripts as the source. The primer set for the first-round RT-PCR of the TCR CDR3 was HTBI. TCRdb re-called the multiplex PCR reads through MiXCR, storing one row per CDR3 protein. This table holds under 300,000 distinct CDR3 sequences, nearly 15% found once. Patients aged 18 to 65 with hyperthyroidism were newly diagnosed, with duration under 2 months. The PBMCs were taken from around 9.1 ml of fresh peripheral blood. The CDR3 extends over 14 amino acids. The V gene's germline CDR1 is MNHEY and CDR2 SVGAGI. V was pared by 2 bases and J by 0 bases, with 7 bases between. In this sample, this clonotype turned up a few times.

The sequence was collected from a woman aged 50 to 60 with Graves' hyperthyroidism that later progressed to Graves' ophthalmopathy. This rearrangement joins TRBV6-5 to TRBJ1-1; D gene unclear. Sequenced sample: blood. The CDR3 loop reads CASSYRDMNTEAFF. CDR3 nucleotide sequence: TGTGCCAGCAGTTACCGAGACATGAACACTGAAGCTTTCTTT.